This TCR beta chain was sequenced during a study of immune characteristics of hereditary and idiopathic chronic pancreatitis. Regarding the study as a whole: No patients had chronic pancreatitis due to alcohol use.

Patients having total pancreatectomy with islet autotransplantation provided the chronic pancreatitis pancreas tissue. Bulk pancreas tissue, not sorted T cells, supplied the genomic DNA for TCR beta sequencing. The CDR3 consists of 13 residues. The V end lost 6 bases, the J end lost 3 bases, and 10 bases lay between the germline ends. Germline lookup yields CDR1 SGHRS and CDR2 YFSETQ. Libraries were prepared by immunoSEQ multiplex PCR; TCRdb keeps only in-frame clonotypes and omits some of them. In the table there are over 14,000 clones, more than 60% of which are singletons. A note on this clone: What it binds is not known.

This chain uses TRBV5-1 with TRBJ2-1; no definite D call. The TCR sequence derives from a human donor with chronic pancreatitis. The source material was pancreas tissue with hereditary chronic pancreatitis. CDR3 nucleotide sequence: TGCGCCAGCACGGGCCTCCGCTACAATGAGCAGTTCTTC. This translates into CASTGLRYNEQFF.